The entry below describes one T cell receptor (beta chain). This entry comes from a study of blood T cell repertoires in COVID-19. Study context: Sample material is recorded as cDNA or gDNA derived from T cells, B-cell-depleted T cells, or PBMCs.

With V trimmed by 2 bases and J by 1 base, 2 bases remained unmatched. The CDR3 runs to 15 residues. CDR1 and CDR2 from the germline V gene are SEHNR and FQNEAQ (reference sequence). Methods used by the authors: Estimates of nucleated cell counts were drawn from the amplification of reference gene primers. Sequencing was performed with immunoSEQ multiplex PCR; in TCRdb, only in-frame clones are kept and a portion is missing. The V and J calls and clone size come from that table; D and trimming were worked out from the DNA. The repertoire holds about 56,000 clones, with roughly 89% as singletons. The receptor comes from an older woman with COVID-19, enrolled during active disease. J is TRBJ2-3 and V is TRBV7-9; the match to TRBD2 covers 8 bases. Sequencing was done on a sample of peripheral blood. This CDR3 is CASSLRGGGTDTQYF. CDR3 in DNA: TGTGCCAGCAGCTTACGGGGGGGTGGCACAGATACGCAGTATTTT.